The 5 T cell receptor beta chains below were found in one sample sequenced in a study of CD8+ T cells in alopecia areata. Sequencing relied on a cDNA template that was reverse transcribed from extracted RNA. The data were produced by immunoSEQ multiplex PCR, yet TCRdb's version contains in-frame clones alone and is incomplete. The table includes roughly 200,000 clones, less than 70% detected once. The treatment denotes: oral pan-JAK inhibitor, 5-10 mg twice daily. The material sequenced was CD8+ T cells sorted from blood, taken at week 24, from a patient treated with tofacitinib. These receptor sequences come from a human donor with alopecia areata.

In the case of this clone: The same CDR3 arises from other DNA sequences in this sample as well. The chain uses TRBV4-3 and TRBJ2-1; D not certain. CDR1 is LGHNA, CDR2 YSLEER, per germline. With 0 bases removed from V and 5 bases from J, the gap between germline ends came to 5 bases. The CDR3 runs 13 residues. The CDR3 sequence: CASSQDGDNEQFF. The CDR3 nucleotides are TGCGCCAGCAGCCAAGACGGAGACAATGAGCAGTTCTTC.

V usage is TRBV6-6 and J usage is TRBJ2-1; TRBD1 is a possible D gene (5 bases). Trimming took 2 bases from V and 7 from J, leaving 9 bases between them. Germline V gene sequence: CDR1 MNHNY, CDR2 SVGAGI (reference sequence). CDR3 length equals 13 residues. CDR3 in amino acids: CASSYATANEQFF. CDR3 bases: TGTGCCAGCAGTTACGCGACAGCTAATGAGCAGTTCTTC.

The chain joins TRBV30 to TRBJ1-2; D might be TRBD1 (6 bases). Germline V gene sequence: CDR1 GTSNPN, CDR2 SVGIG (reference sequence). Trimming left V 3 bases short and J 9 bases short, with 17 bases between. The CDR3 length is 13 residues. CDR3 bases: TGTGCCTGGAGAGATTCCGGGACACCGAGCTACACCTTC. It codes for CAWRDSGTPSYTF. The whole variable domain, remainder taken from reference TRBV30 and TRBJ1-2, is SQTIHQWPATLVQPVGSPLSLECTVEGTSNPNLYWYRQAAGRGLQLLFYSVGIGQISSEVPQNLSASRPQDRQFILSSKKLLLSDSGFYLCAWRDSGTPSYTFGSGTRLTVV.

The CDR3 DNA sequence: TGTGCCTGGAGCGGGTACGCTAGCGGGGAACGCAATGAGCAGTTCTTC. It yields the protein CAWSGYASGERNEQFF. The gene calls are TRBV30 and TRBJ2-1; TRBD2 agrees at 9 bases. Germline assignment: CDR1 GTSNPN and CDR2 SVGIG (reference sequence). This CDR3 contains 16 residues. The V gene end was trimmed by 3 bases and the J gene end by 6 bases; junction bases not matched to a gene: 12.

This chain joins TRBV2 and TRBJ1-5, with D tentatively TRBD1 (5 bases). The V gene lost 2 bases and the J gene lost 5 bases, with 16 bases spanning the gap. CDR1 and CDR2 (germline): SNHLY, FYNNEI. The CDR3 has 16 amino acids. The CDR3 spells CASSETGPRGDQPQHF. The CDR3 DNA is TGTGCCAGCAGTGAAACGGGACCCCGGGGGGATCAGCCCCAGCATTTT.